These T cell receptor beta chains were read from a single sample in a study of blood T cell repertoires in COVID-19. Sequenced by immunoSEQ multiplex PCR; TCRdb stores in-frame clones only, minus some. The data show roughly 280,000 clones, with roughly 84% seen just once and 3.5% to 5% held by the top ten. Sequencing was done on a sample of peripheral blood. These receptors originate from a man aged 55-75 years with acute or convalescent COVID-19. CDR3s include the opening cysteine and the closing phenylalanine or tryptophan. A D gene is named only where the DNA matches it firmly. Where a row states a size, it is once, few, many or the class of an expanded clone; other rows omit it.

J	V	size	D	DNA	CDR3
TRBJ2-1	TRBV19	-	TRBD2	TGTGCCAGTAGCCTAGCGGCCTTCTACAATGAGCAGTTCTTC	CASSLAAFYNEQFF
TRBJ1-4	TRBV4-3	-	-	TGCGCCAGCAGCCAAGATTTAAGGGGCGGACCCAGTGAAAAACTGTTTTTT	CASSQDLRGGPSEKLFF
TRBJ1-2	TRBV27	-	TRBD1	TGTGCCAGCAGAGGACAGGGGGCGCATGGCTACACCTTC	CASRGQGAHGYTF
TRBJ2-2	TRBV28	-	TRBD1	TGTGCCAGCAGTTTAGGGGCAGGGGGCTACACCGGGGAGCTGTTTTTT	CASSLGAGGYTGELFF
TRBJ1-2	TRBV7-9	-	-	TGTGCCAGCAGCTTAGGGGAGCTACGTGGCTACACCTTC	CASSLGELRGYTF
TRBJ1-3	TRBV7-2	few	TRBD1	TGTGCCAGCAGCTATTCGACAGGGTCTGGAAACACCATATATTTT	CASSYSTGSGNTIYF
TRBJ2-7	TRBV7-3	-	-	TGTGCCAGCAGCGACGGAGCTAACGAGCAGTACTTC	CASSDGANEQYF
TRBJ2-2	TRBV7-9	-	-	TGTGCCAGCAGCTTACAACAGGGCAACACCGGGGAGCTGTTTTTT	CASSLQQGNTGELFF
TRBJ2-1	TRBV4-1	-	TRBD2	TGCGCCAGCAGCCAAGGGGGACTAGCGGGGTTTGAGCAGTTCTTC	CASSQGGLAGFEQFF
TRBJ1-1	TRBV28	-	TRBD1	TGTGCCAGCAGGTTCTCCGGGACAGGGAGGACTGAAGCTTTCTTT	CASRFSGTGRTEAFF
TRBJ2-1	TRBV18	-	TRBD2	TGTGCCAGCTCACCCGGACTAGCGGGAGTCAATGAGCAGTTCTTC	CASSPGLAGVNEQFF
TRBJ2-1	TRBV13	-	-	TGTGCCAGCAGCCCACGTTGGTTCGGGGACAATGAGCAGTTCTTC	CASSPRWFGDNEQFF
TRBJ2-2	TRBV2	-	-	TGTGCCAGCAGTGAAAGGGCGCGGGCGGTTTCGGGGGAGCTGTTTTTT	CASSERARAVSGELFF
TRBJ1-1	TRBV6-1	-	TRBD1	TGTGCCAGCAGTGCGTATAGACAGGGTTGGAACACTGAAGCTTTCTTT	CASSAYRQGWNTEAFF